This T cell receptor beta chain was sequenced in a study of blood T cell repertoires in COVID-19. Study overall: From the United States, Italy and Spain came samples of acute and convalescent COVID-19. PBMCs, B-cell-depleted T cells, or T cells were the source of the cDNA or gDNA that made up the material.

The CDR3 loop spans 15 amino acids. V shed 2 bases and J 3 bases; nucleotides not matched to a gene: 1. Germline V gives CDR1 SGHVS, CDR2 FNYEAQ. In the source study's methods: It was from reference gene primer amplification that nucleated cell counts were estimated. Measured with immunoSEQ multiplex PCR; TCRdb has only the in-frame clones, and not every one. D and trimming were read from the DNA, whereas the V and J calls and clone size are those reported in that table. The data contain more than 100,000 clones, 79% of them singletons. The sequence derives from a woman older than 75 with acute or convalescent COVID-19. The V and J genes are TRBV7-6 and TRBJ2-3; 11 bases are shared with TRBD1. The sample taken for sequencing was peripheral blood. CDR3 bases: TGTGCCAGCAGCTTACGGGACAGGGGGACAGATACGCAGTATTTT. Translated: CASSLRDRGTDTQYF. The full variable domain, with the rest looked up from reference TRBV7-6 and TRBJ2-3, is GAGVSQSPRYKVTKRGQDVALRCDPISGHVSLYWYRQALGQGPEFLTYFNYEAQQDKSGLPNDRFSAERPEGSISTLTIQRTEQRDSAMYRCASSLRDRGTDTQYFGPGTRLTVL.